This section outlines one T cell receptor beta chain sequence together with its context. The antigen remains unidentified. Data came from immunoSEQ multiplex PCR; TCRdb stores just in-frame clones and leaves some out. The table lists about 120,000 clones, approximately 85% of them singletons. These data belong to a study of T cell responses to AZD1222 COVID-19 vaccine. Study-wide context: Second-dose intervals near 4 or 12 weeks were combined.

Whole-study results and caveats: The donor group comprised mostly white British people and more females; the analysis possibly underestimated clonal diversity. The number of AZD1222 recipients seropositive at baseline was only 5 to 7. There were repertoire samples only from the period after the peak T cell response.

This CDR3 is 16 amino acids long. V was clipped by 6 bases and J by 2 bases, with 17 bases between them. CDR1 SNHLY and CDR2 FYNNEI come from the germline V gene. The rearrangement links TRBV2 to TRBJ2-1; D tentatively reads TRBD1 or TRBD2 (5 bases each). The sample in question was peripheral blood, obtained on day 0 of AZD1222 vaccination. The source is an adult in good health. The CDR3 loop reads CASRVVGTIPYNEQFF. The CDR3, as DNA: TGTGCCAGCAGGGTAGTAGGGACGATTCCCTACAATGAGCAGTTCTTC.